A single sample is the source of the 20 T cell receptor beta chains below, sequenced in a study of technical replicates of blood from a handful of donors. Assay: immunoSEQ multiplex PCR; the TCRdb copy retains only in-frame clones and omits some. The sample has 85,000 to 100,000 clones; approximately 94% are singletons. The sample taken for sequencing was T cells isolated from PBMCs. These receptor sequences come from a human donor in good health.

The rearrangement links TRBV15 to TRBJ1-2; TRBD1 matches 9 bases. This CDR3 is built from 16 residues. Looked up from germline, CDR1 is LNHNV and CDR2 is YYDKDF (reference sequence). V gave up 1 base and J gave up 1 base; unmatched junction bases: 4. The CDR3 loop reads CATSRGAGQGNYGYTF. In DNA, the CDR3 is TGTGCCACCAGCAGAGGTGCGGGACAGGGTAACTATGGCTACACCTTC. The whole variable domain, filled in from reference TRBV15 and TRBJ1-2, reads DAMVIQNPRYQVTQFGKPVTLSCSQTLNHNVMYWYQQKSSQAPKLLFHYYDKDFNNEADTPDNFQSRRPNTSFCFLDIRSPGLGDTAMYLCATSRGAGQGNYGYTFGSGTRLTVV.

This chain joins TRBV11-2 and TRBJ2-1; D is uncertain. The CDR3 sequence is 15 residues long. In germline, CDR1 is SGHAT, CDR2 FQNNGV. V was pared by 4 bases and J by 2 bases, with 12 bases between. CDR3 sequence: CASSSRLSTYNEQFF. The CDR3 nucleotides read TGTGCCAGCAGCTCCCGACTCTCCACCTACAATGAGCAGTTCTTC.

This rearrangement joins TRBV5-1 to TRBJ2-7; D may be TRBD2 (5 bases). CDR3 length: 15 residues. V was trimmed by 4 bases and J by 3 bases, leaving 17 bases between them. Germline V gene sequence: CDR1 SGHRS, CDR2 YFSETQ. The CDR3 coding sequence is TGCGCCAGCAGCGGGGAGCCTGGACTTAACTACGAGCAGTACTTC. Its protein is CASSGEPGLNYEQYF.

The J gene is TRBJ1-5, the V gene TRBV6-6, with D tentatively TRBD1 (5 bases). V was clipped by 2 bases and J by 4 bases, with 12 bases between them. The germline V gene encodes CDR1 MNHNY and CDR2 SVGAGI (reference sequence). This CDR3 is 15 amino acids long. CDR3 residues: CASSYPDRSNQPQHF. CDR3 in DNA: TGTGCCAGCAGTTACCCTGACAGATCTAATCAGCCCCAGCATTTT.

This chain joins TRBV7-6 and TRBJ1-5; TRBD1 aligns across 8 bases. This CDR3 has 17 residues. Trimming removed 4 bases from V and 3 bases from J; junction bases left unmatched: 11. Germline V gives CDR1 SGHVS, CDR2 FNYEAQ. In nucleotides, the CDR3 is TGTGCCAGCAGCTCCGGACGTCGGACAGGGAACAATCAGCCCCAGCATTTT. This codes for CASSSGRRTGNNQPQHF.

V and J are TRBV6-4 and TRBJ2-6; D possibly corresponds to TRBD2 (5 bases). V lost 11 bases and J 0 bases, leaving 20 bases between the germline ends. The CDR3 covers 17 residues. Germline-derived CDR1 and CDR2 are MRHNA and SNTAGT. In DNA form, the CDR3 reads TGTGCCGGCCCTTGGCACCGCGGGTCCTCTGGGGCCAACGTCCTGACTTTC. The encoded protein is CAGPWHRGSSGANVLTF.

V usage is TRBV7-9 and J usage is TRBJ1-3; no clear D gene. The CDR3 has 14 residues. The V and J ends lost 5 bases and 0 bases respectively, with 8 bases between them. In germline, CDR1 is SEHNR, CDR2 FQNEAQ (reference sequence). CDR3 in amino acids: CASSLRSSGNTIYF. CDR3 sequence (DNA): TGTGCCAGCAGCCTACGGAGCTCTGGAAACACCATATATTTT.

The CDR3: CASSRFRDSYNEQFF. The CDR3 coding sequence is TGTGCCAGCAGCCGATTCCGGGACAGCTACAATGAGCAGTTCTTC. The chain combines TRBV28 with TRBJ2-1; 7 nucleotides line up with TRBD1. Trimming took 6 bases from V and 3 from J; bases not matched to a gene: 8. CDR3 length: 15 residues. Looked up from germline, CDR1 is MDHEN and CDR2 is SYDVKM. The whole variable domain, filled in from reference TRBV28 and TRBJ2-1, reads DVKVTQSSRYLVKRTGEKVFLECVQDMDHENMFWYRQDPGLGLRLIYFSYDVKMKEKGDIPEGYSVSREKKERFSLILESASTNQTSMYLCASSRFRDSYNEQFFGPGTRLTVL.

The V gene is TRBV19, the J gene TRBJ2-5, with a tentative D call TRBD2 (5 bases). Looked up from germline, CDR1 is LNHDA and CDR2 is SQIVND (reference sequence). The V end lost 5 bases, the J end lost 2 bases, and 9 bases lay between the germline ends. The CDR3 has 13 amino acids. As DNA, the CDR3 is TGTGCCAGTAGTCCGGGAACACAAGAGACCCAGTACTTC. Protein: CASSPGTQETQYF.

The chain combines TRBV2 with TRBJ1-1, with a weak D call TRBD1 (5 bases). CDR3 length equals 12 residues. The germline gives CDR1 SNHLY, CDR2 FYNNEI. The CDR3 coding sequence is TGTGTCAGGGTACAGGTCGATACTGAAGCTTTCTTT. This gives the protein CVRVQVDTEAFF.

The rearrangement links TRBV5-1 to TRBJ2-1; TRBD2 aligns across 7 bases. Germline values: CDR1 SGHRS, CDR2 YFSETQ. V lost 1 base and J lost 6; bases outside the gene matches: 13. There are 17 residues in the CDR3. The CDR3 DNA is TGCGCCAGCAGCTTGCAACGGGCTGGGGCTAGCGGCAATGAGCAGTTCTTC. Protein: CASSLQRAGASGNEQFF. Full variable domain (missing parts from reference TRBV5-1 and TRBJ2-1): KAGVTQTPRYLIKTRGQQVTLSCSPISGHRSVSWYQQTPGQGLQFLFEYFSETQRNKGNFPGRFSGRQFSNSRSEMNVSTLELGDSALYLCASSLQRAGASGNEQFFGPGTRLTVL.

The rearrangement links TRBV6-5 to TRBJ1-5; D gene uncertain. The V and J ends lost 3 bases and 6 bases respectively, with 9 bases between them. From germline, CDR1 is MNHEY and CDR2 SVGAGI. CDR3 length equals 13 residues. The CDR3 bases are TGTGCCAGCAGTTATGCGATTGGTCAGCCCCAGCATTTT. Residues: CASSYAIGQPQHF.

The gene calls are TRBV6-1 and TRBJ2-7; 7 nucleotides align to TRBD1. Germline-derived CDR1 and CDR2 are MNHNS and SASEGT. This CDR3 comprises 13 residues. V lost 4 bases and J lost 5; bases outside the gene matches: 5. CDR3 nucleotide sequence: TGTGCCAGCAGTGCACAGGGGTCCCACGAGCAGTACTTC. Its protein product is CASSAQGSHEQYF.

This clone was counted once. The chain links TRBV6-6 to TRBJ2-3, with D unresolved. The germline V gene encodes CDR1 MNHNY and CDR2 SVGAGI (reference sequence). The V end lost 5 bases, the J end lost 2 bases, and 11 bases lay between the germline ends. There are 14 residues in the CDR3. As DNA, the CDR3 is TGTGCCAGCAGTCAAGACTTACTCACAGATACGCAGTATTTT. It is translated as CASSQDLLTDTQYF.

In DNA form, the CDR3 reads TGCGCCAGCAGCCAGTCTGGGACTAGCGGACACACCGGGGAGCTGTTTTTT. Its protein is CASSQSGTSGHTGELFF. The J gene is TRBJ2-2, the V gene TRBV4-1; 11 bases agree with TRBD2. The CDR3 loop spans 17 amino acids. The germline V gene encodes CDR1 MGHRA and CDR2 YSYEKL. With V trimmed by 3 bases and J by 3 bases, 6 bases remained unmatched.

The genes are TRBV19 and TRBJ2-1; TRBD2 matches at 11 bases. V was pared by 3 bases and J by 4 bases, with 8 bases of the junction left unmatched. CDR1 and CDR2 (germline): LNHDA, SQIVND (reference sequence). The CDR3 loop spans 17 amino acids. In DNA form, the CDR3 reads TGTGCCAGTAGTATCGTCCCTACTAGCGGGGGATACAATGAGCAGTTCTTC. Translating it yields CASSIVPTSGGYNEQFF.

The V and J genes are TRBV5-1 and TRBJ2-5, with D perhaps matching TRBD2 (5 bases). The germline CDR1 and CDR2 sequences are SGHRS and YFSETQ. Trimming cost V 4 bases and J 1 base, with 8 bases left between them. This CDR3 has 13 amino acids. The CDR3 here is CASSLGLQETQYF. In nucleotides, the CDR3 is TGCGCCAGCAGCCTTGGACTCCAAGAGACCCAGTACTTC.

V usage is TRBV6-4 and J usage is TRBJ2-5, with 10 bases matching TRBD2. Germline CDR1 and CDR2: MRHNA and SNTAGT. The CDR3 spans 15 residues. V shed 0 bases and J 4 bases; nucleotides not matched to a gene: 2. CDR3 sequence: CASSDSAGGGETQYF. CDR3 bases: TGTGCCAGCAGTGACTCAGCGGGAGGGGGAGAGACCCAGTACTTC.

The V gene is TRBV6-1, the J gene TRBJ1-2, with TRBD1 as a possible D gene (6 bases). Deletions cut 2 bases from V and 3 bases from J, with 10 bases between. There are 14 residues in the CDR3. Germline-derived CDR1 and CDR2 are MNHNS and SASEGT. DNA for the CDR3: TGTGCCAGCAGTGAATTTCCAGGGGACTATGGCTACACCTTC. Protein: CASSEFPGDYGYTF.

The chain is built from TRBV5-4 and TRBJ1-3; no definite D call. The CDR3 extends over 16 amino acids. Trimming took 2 bases from V and 0 from J, leaving 12 bases between them. The V gene's germline CDR1 is SGHNT and CDR2 YYREEE (reference sequence). The CDR3 region is CASSFSPTHSGNTIYF. As DNA, the CDR3 is TGTGCCAGCAGCTTTAGTCCAACCCACTCTGGAAACACCATATATTTT.